What follows is one TCR beta chain and its context. Its antigen is as yet unknown. This sample was taken from a study of OX40 agonist ivuxolimab in advanced cancers. Study details: As their treatment, patients were administered ivuxolimab, an agonistic anti-OX40 (CD134) antibody. Patients assigned to dose escalation were diagnosed with hepatocellular carcinoma, melanoma, renal cell or head and neck cancer.

TCRdb keeps only in-frame clones here, not all; method: immunoSEQ multiplex PCR. The table has about 75,000 clones, 70% to 90% seen once. The CDR3 has 15 amino acids. V lost 3 bases and J lost 1, with 14 bases in between. Per the germline V gene, CDR1 is SGDLS and CDR2 is YYNGEE. Whole-study findings and limits: The study found that CD8+ T cells averaged more expanded clones than CD4+. Among expanded peripheral T cells, antigen specificity went undetermined.

The receptor's source is an adult with an advanced solid tumor such as melanoma, head and neck, liver or kidney cancer. The chain recombines TRBV9 with TRBJ2-7; perhaps TRBD2 as D (5 bases). This sample comprised CD4+ or CD8+ T cells sorted from blood, obtained in a trial of the OX40 agonist ivuxolimab. For the CDR3, the DNA is TGTGCCAGCAGCGCAAGCGGAGGTAAATCCTACGAGCAGTACTTC. Protein: CASSASGGKSYEQYF.